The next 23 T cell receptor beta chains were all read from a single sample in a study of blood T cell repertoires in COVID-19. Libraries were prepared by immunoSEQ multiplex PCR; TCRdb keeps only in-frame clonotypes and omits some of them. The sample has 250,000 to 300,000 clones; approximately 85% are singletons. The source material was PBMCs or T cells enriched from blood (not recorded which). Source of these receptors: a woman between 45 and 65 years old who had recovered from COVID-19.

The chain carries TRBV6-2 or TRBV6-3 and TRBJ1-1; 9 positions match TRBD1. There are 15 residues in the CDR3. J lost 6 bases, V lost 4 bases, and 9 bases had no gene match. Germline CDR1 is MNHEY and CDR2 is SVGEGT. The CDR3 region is CASSSGGTGSSEAFF. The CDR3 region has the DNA TGTGCCAGCAGTTCCGGGGGGACAGGGAGTTCTGAAGCTTTCTTT.

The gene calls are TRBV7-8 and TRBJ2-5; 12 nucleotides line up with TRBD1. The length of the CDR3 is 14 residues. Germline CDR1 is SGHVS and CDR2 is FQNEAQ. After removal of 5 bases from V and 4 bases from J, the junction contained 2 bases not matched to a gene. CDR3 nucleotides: TGTGCCAGCAGCCGGGACAGGGGGCGAGAGACCCAGTACTTC. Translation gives CASSRDRGRETQYF.

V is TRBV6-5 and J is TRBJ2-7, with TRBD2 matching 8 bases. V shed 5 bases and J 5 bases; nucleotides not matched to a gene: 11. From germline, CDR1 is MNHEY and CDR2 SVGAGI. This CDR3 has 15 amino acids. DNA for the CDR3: TGTGCCAGCAGTCCACGCACGGGGGGGCGAAACGAGCAGTACTTC. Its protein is CASSPRTGGRNEQYF.

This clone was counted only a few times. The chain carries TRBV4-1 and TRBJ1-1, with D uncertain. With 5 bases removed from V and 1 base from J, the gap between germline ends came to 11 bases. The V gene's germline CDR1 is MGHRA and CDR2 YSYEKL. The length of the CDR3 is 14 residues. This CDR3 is CASSSAGRNTEAFF. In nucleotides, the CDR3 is TGCGCCAGCAGCTCGGCCGGGAGGAACACTGAAGCTTTCTTT.

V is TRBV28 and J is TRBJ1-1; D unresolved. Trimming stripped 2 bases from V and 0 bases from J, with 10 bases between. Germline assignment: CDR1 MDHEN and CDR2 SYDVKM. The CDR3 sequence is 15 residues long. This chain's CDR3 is CASSLGARMNTEAFF. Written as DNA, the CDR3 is TGTGCCAGCAGTTTAGGAGCTAGGATGAACACTGAAGCTTTCTTT.

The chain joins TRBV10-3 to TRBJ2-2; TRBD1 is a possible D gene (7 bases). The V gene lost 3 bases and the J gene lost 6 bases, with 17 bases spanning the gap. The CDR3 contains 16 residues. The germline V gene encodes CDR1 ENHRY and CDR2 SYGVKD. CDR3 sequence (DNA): TGTGCCATCAGTGAAGGGGGCAGGGGGGTCCCCGGGGAGCTGTTTTTT. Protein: CAISEGGRGVPGELFF.

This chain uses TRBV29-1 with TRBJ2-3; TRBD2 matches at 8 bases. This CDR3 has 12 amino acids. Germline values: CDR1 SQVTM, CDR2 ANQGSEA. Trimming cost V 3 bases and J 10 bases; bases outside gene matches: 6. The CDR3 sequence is CSVESSGPSQYF. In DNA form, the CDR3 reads TGCAGCGTTGAGTCTAGCGGGCCCTCGCAGTATTTT.

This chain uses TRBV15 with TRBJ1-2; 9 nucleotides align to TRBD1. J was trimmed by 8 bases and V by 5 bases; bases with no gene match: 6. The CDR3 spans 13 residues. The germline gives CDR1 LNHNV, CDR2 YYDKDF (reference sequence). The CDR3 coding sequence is TGTGCCACCAGCCCACGGACAGGGGAGGGCTACACCTTC. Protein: CATSPRTGEGYTF.

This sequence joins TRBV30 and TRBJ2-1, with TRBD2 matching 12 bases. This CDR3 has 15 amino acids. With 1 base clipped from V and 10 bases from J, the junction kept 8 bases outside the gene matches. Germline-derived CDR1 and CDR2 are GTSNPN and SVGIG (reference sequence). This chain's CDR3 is CAWSAGLAGPGEQFF. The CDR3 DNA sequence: TGTGCCTGGAGTGCGGGACTAGCGGGTCCTGGGGAGCAGTTCTTC.

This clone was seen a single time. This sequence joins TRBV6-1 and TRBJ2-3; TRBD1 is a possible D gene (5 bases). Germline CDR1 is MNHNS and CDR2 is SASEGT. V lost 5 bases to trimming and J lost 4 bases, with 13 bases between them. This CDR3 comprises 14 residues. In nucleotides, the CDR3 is TGTGCCAGCAGTCAAACCTTAGGGGCAGATACGCAGTATTTT. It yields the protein CASSQTLGADTQYF.

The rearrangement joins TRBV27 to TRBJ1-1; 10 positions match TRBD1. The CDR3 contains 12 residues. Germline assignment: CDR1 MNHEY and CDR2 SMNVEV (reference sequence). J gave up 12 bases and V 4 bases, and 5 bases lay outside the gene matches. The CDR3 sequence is CASSWGGQGTFF. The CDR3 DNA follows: TGTGCCAGCAGTTGGGGGGGACAGGGGACTTTCTTT.

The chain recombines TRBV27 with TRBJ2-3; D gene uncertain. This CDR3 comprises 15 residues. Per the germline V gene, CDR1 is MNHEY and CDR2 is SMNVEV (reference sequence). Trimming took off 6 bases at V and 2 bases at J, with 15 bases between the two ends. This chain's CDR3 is CASSNQVEDTDTQYF. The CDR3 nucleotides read TGTGCCAGCAGCAATCAGGTGGAAGACACAGATACGCAGTATTTT.

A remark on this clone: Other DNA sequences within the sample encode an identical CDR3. CDR3 in DNA: TGTGCCAGCAGTGAAGGTACAGGGGGCGCTGGGGCCAACGTCCTGACTTTC. It codes for CASSEGTGGAGANVLTF. This chain joins TRBV6-1 and TRBJ2-6; TRBD1 aligns across 9 bases. Trimming at V came to 1 base and at J to 2 bases, leaving 3 bases not matched to a gene. The CDR3 spans 17 residues. In germline, CDR1 is MNHNS, CDR2 SASEGT.

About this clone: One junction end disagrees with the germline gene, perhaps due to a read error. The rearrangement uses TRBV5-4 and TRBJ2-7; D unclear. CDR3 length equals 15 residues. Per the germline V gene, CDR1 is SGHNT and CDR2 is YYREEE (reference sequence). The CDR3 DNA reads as TGTGCCAGCAGCTTGGATGTGACACCTCCCTACGAGCTGTACTTC. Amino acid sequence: CASSLDVTPPYELYF.

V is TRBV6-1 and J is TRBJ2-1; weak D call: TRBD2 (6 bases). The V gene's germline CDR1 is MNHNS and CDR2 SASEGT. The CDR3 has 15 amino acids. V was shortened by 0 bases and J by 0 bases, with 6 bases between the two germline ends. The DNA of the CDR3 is TGTGCCAGCAGTGAAGCCGGGAGCTCCTACAATGAGCAGTTCTTC. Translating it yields CASSEAGSSYNEQFF.

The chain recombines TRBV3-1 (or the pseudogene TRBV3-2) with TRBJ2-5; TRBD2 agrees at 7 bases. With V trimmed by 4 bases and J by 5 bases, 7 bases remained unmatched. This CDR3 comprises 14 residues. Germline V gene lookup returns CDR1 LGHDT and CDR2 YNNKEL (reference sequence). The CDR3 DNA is TGTGCCAGCAGCCCAGGACTAGGAGTCGAGACCCAGTACTTC. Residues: CASSPGLGVETQYF.

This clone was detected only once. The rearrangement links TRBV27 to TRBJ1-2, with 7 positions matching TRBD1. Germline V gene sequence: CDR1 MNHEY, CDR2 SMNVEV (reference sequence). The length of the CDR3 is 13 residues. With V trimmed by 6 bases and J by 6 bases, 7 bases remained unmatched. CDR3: CASRFGRGNGYTF. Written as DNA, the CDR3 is TGTGCCAGCAGGTTTGGCAGGGGGAATGGCTACACCTTC.

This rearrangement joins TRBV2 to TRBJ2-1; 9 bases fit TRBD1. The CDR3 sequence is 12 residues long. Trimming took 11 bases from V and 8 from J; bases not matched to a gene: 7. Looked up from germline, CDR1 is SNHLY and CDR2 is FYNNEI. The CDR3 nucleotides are TGTGCCTCGGACAGGGGAAAGGATGAGCAGTTCTTC. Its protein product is CASDRGKDEQFF.

CDR3 in DNA: TGTGCCAGCTCACGTCCCACTACCGGGGAGCTGTTTTTT. Its translation is CASSRPTTGELFF. The chain uses TRBV18 and TRBJ2-2; no definite D call. Deletions cut 4 bases from V and 5 bases from J, with 8 bases between. CDR3 length: 13 amino acids. CDR1 is KGHSH and CDR2 is LQKENI in the germline V gene. The full variable domain, with the rest looked up from reference TRBV18 and TRBJ2-2, is NAGVMQNPRHLVRRRGQEARLRCSPMKGHSHVYWYRQLPEEGLKFMVYLQKENIIDESGMPKERFSAEFPKEGPSILRIQQVVRGDSAAYFCASSRPTTGELFFGEGSRLTVL.

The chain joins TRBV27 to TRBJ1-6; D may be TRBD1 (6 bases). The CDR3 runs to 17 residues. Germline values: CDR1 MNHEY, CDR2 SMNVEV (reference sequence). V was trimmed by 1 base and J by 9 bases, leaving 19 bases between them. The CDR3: CASSLFWGQGWGSPLHF. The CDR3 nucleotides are TGTGCCAGCAGTTTATTCTGGGGTCAGGGGTGGGGTTCACCCCTCCACTTT.

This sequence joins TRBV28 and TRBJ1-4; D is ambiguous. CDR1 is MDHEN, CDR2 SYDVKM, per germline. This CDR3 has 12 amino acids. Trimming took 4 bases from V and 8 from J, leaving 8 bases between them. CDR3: CASSSLDEKLFF. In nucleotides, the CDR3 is TGTGCCAGCAGTTCCCTAGACGAAAAACTGTTTTTT.

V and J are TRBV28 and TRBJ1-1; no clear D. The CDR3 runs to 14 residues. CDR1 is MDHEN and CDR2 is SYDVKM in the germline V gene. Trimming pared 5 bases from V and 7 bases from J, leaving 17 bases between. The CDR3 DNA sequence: TGTGCCAGCAGTCCGCTTGGCGGGATACGTGAAGCTTTCTTT. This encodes CASSPLGGIREAFF.

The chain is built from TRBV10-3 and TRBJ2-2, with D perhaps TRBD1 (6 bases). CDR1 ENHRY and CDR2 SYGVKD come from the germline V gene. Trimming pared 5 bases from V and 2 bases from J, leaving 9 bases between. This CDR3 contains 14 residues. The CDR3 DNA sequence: TGTGCCATCAGTACGACAGGTAACACCGGGGAGCTGTTTTTT. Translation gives CAISTTGNTGELFF.